Below, one TCR beta chain is given with its context. Patients of the Seattle cohort, enrolled during active infection, were followed longitudinally. The source of the sample is a study of blood T cell repertoires in COVID-19. Study details: Specimens from acute and convalescent COVID-19 originated in the United States, Italy and Spain. Sources were T cells, B-cell-depleted T cells, or PBMCs; the material itself was cDNA or gDNA.

In the original processing: Nucleated cell number was recorded as an estimate derived from reference gene primer amplification. The assay was immunoSEQ multiplex PCR, and TCRdb's table has in-frame clones only and misses some. V, J and clone size derive from that table, while D and trimming were established from the DNA sequence. The data contain about 530,000 clones, 70% to 90% of them seen just once; the ten biggest clones take up roughly 8%. V was clipped by 3 bases and J by 4 bases, with 15 bases between them. The germline gives CDR1 KGHSH, CDR2 LQKENI. The CDR3 spans 15 residues. The chain is built from TRBV18 and TRBJ2-5; TRBD2 is a possible D gene (5 bases). This clonotype was obtained from a woman between 45 and 60 years old with COVID-19, enrolled during active disease. The sample comprised peripheral blood. The CDR3 nucleotides read TGTGCCAGCTCACCCGGGATCCGGGCAGGAGAGACCCAGTACTTC. Translation gives CASSPGIRAGETQYF.